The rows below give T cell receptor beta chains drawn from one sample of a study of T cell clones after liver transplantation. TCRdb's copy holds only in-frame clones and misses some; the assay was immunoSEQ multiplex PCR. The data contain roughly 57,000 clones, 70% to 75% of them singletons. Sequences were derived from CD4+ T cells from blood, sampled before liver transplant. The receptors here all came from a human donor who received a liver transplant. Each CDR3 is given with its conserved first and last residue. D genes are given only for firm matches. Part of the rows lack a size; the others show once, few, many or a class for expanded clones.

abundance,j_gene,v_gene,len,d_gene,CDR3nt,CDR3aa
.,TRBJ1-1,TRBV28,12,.,TGTGCCAGCAAAGCCCTGAACACTGAAGCTTTCTTT,CASKALNTEAFF
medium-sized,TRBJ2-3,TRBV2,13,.,TGTGCCAGCAGTGTTCAGGGGACAGATACGCAGTATTTT,CASSVQGTDTQYF
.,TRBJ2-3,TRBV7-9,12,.,TGTGCCAGCAGCCGACTTGGAGATACGCAGTATTTT,CASSRLGDTQYF
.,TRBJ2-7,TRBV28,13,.,TGTGCCACTGCAAGGACAGACCGATACGAGCAGTACTTC,CATARTDRYEQYF
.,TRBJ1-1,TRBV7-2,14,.,TGTGCCAGCAGGTTCCAGGGCGGGGGCACTGAAGCTTTCTTT,CASRFQGGGTEAFF
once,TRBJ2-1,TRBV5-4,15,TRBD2,TGTGCCAGCAGCTTAGAAGCGGGGGCCTACAATGAGCAGTTCTTC,CASSLEAGAYNEQFF
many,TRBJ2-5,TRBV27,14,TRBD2,TGTGCCAGCACCTCGGGGGGGCGCCTCTCGACCCAGTACTTC,CASTSGGRLSTQYF
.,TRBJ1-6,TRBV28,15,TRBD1,TGTGCCAGCAGCGTTACAGGGGGCTCTAATTCACCCCTCCACTTT,CASSVTGGSNSPLHF
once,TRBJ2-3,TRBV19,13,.,TGTGCCAGTAGTTGGCAGGGTCCAGATACGCAGTATTTT,CASSWQGPDTQYF
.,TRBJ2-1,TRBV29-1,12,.,TGCAGCGCCGAGGGGACATACAATGAGCAGTTCTTC,CSAEGTYNEQFF
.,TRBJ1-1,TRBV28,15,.,TGTGCCACCATTTTTTTTATGGGGGGGGACACTGAAGCTTTCTTT,CATIFFMGGDTEAFF
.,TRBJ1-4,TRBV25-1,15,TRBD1,TGTGCCAGCAGTGAATACTGGGGACAGAATGAAAAACTGTTTTTT,CASSEYWGQNEKLFF
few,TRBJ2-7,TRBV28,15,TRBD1,TGTGCCAGCAGCCCCGGGACAGGGAGCTCCTACGAGCAGTACTTC,CASSPGTGSSYEQYF
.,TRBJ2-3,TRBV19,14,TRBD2,TGTGCCAGTAAGGGGACTAGCGGGGCCCATACGCAGTATTTT,CASKGTSGAHTQYF
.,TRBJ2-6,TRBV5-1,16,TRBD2,TGCGCCAGCTCCGAGCGGGGGGGCTCTGGGGCCAACGTCCTGACTTTC,CASSERGGSGANVLTF
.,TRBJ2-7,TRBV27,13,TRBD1,TGTGCCAGCAGTCCAGACAGGGGTGACGAGCAGTACTTC,CASSPDRGDEQYF
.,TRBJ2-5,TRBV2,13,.,TGTGCCAGCAGTGATCAGGGTAGAGAGACCCAGTACTTC,CASSDQGRETQYF
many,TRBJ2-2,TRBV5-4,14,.,TGTGCCAGCAGCCTGGACGGGAACACCGGGGAGCTGTTTTTT,CASSLDGNTGELFF
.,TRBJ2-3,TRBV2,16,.,TGTGCCAGCAGTGATCCGGGAACTACCGTCCAAGGTACGCAGTATTTT,CASSDPGTTVQGTQYF
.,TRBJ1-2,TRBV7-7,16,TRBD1,TGTGCTAGCAGCTTACTCAGGGGGCAAATTAACTATGGCTACACCTTC,CASSLLRGQINYGYTF
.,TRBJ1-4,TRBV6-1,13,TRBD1,TGTGCCAGCAGGGGACAGGGGGCACAAAAACTGTTTTTT,CASRGQGAQKLFF
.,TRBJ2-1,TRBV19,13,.,TGTGCCAGTACCTCGACTCCTTACAATGAGCAGTTCTTC,CASTSTPYNEQFF
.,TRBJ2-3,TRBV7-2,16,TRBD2,TGTGCCAGCAGCTTGGGACTAGCGGGGGGAGCAGATACGCAGTATTTT,CASSLGLAGGADTQYF
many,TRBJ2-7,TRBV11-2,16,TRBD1,TGTGCCAGCAGCGATTTGGGACAGTCGAGCTCCTACGAGCAGTACTTC,CASSDLGQSSSYEQYF
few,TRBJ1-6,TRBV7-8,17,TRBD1,TGTGCCAGCAGCCCTCGGACAGGAGGCTCCTATAATTCACCCCTCCACTTT,CASSPRTGGSYNSPLHF
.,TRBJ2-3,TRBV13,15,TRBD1,TGTGCCAGCAGCTTAGGGACAGGGGTTAAAGATACGCAGTATTTT,CASSLGTGVKDTQYF
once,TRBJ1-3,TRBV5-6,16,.,TGTGCCAGCAGCTTGGGGGTGGACAGCTCTGGAAACACCATATATTTT,CASSLGVDSSGNTIYF
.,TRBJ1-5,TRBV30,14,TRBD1,TGTGCCTGCGGCGAGGGACAGTCCAATCAGCCCCAGCATTTT,CACGEGQSNQPQHF
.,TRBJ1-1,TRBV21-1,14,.,TGTGCCACCGGGGACAGGGGAATGAACACTGAAGCTTTCTTT,CATGDRGMNTEAFF
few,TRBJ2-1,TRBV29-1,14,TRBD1,TGCAGCGCCGTTGGACAGGGGGCGGGAAATGAGCAGTTCTTC,CSAVGQGAGNEQFF
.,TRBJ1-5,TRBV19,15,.,TGTGCCAGTAGTCCTGAGACATGGAGCAATCAGCCCCAGCATTTT,CASSPETWSNQPQHF
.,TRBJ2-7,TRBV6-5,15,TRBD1,TGTGCCAGCAGTTACCCCGGGACAGGACTATACGAGCAGTACTTC,CASSYPGTGLYEQYF
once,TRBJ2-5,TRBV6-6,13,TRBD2,TGTGCCAGCACCCCAGCGGGGGAAGAGACCCAGTACTTC,CASTPAGEETQYF
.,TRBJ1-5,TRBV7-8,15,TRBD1,TGTGCCAGCAGCTTAGATGGACAGGGCGATCGGCCCCAGCATTTT,CASSLDGQGDRPQHF
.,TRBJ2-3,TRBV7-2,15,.,TGTGCCAGCAGCTTAGCGACACGCCGCACAGATACGCAGTATTTT,CASSLATRRTDTQYF
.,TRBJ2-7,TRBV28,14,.,TGTGCCAGCAGTCTTTGGACGGGGAACTACGAGCAGTACTTC,CASSLWTGNYEQYF
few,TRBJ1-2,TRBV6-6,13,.,TGTGCCAGCAGTTACTCGAGTGACAATGGCTACACCTTC,CASSYSSDNGYTF
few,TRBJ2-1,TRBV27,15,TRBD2,TGTGCCAGCAGTGGGGAACTAGCGGGGATTTATGAGCAGTTCTTC,CASSGELAGIYEQFF
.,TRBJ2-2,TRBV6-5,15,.,TGTGCCAGCAGTTATGACAGGTCGAACACCGGGGAGCTGTTTTTT,CASSYDRSNTGELFF
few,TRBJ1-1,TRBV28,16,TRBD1,TGTGCCAGCAGTTATCCCCCGGGACAGGGGGTAACTGAAGCTTTCTTT,CASSYPPGQGVTEAFF
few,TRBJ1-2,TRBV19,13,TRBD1,TGTGCCAGTCGGAGGGGACAGGACTATGGCTACACCTTC,CASRRGQDYGYTF
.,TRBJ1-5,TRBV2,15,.,TGTGCCAGCAGTGAAGCCAGGGGATCCGTTCAGCCCCAGCATTTT,CASSEARGSVQPQHF
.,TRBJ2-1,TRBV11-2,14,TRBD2,TGTGCCAGCAGCCTCCCGCGGGGGGACAATGAGCAGTTCTTC,CASSLPRGDNEQFF
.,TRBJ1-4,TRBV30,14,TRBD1,TGTGCCTGGGGAACGGGACAGGGTAATGAAAAACTGTTTTTT,CAWGTGQGNEKLFF
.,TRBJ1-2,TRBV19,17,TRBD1,TGTGCCAGTAGTATCCTAAAACCGGGACAGGGATCATATGGCTACACCTTC,CASSILKPGQGSYGYTF